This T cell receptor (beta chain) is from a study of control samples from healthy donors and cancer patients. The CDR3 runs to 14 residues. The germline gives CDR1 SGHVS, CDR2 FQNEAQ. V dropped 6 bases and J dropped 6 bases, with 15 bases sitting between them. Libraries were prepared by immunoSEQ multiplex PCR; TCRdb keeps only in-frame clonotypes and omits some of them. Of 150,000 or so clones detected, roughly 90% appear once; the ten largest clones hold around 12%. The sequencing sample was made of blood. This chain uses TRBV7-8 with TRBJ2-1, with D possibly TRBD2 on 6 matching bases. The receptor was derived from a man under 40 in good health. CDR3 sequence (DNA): TGTGCCAGCAGGAATGGGGGGTCGCGCAATGAGCAGTTCTTC. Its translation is CASRNGGSRNEQFF. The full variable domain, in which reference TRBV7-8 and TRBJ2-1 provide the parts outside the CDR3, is GAGVSQSPRYKVAKRGQDVALRCDPISGHVSLFWYQQALGQGPEFLTYFQNEAQLDKSGLPSDRFFAERPEGSVSTLKIQRTQQEDSAVYLCASRNGGSRNEQFFGPGTRLTVL.